This is a list of T cell receptor beta chains from one sample in a study of T cell changes during pregnancy in multiple sclerosis. TCRdb's copy holds only in-frame clones and misses some; the assay was immunoSEQ multiplex PCR. In the table there are 32,000 or so clones, 89% of which are singletons. The sequenced sample was CD8+ T cells from peripheral blood mononuclear cells, obtained in the second trimester of pregnancy. The receptors come from a female donor with multiple sclerosis, enrolled in a pregnancy study. Both conserved end residues are part of each CDR3. A D gene is named only where the DNA matches it firmly.

CDR3	D	J	V
CASGKRQGAYEQYF	TRBD1	TRBJ2-7	TRBV4-1
CASSSMDRASYEQYF	TRBD1	TRBJ2-7	TRBV27
CASSLEQGADTQYF	TRBD1	TRBJ2-3	TRBV5-6
CASSLGLAGVGEQYF	TRBD2	TRBJ2-7	TRBV27
CASSQIPGTRGDYEQYF	TRBD2	TRBJ2-7	TRBV28
CACPYYGELFF	-	TRBJ2-2	TRBV30
CASSDPAGGPNTGELFF	TRBD2	TRBJ2-2	TRBV2
CASSIAGGMNTEAFF	TRBD1	TRBJ1-1	TRBV19
CAWSPGLSTDTQYF	-	TRBJ2-3	TRBV30
CASSFINQPQHF	-	TRBJ1-5	TRBV5-6